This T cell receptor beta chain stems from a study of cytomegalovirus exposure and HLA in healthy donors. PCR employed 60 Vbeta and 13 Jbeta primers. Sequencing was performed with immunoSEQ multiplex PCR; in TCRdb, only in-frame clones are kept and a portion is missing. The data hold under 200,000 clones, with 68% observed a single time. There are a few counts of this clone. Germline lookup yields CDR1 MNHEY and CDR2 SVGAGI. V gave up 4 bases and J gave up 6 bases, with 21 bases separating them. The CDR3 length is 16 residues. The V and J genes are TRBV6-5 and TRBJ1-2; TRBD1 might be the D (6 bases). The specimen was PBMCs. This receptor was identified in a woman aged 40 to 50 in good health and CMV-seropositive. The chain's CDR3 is CASSFSIQGGTNGYTF. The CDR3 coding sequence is TGTGCCAGCAGTTTCTCTATACAGGGCGGGACTAATGGCTACACCTTC.